The source of this T cell receptor (beta chain) is a study of T cell changes during pregnancy in multiple sclerosis. Germline lookup yields CDR1 SGHTA and CDR2 FQGTGA. The CDR3 is 15 residues long. The germline V and J ends were trimmed by 3 bases and 5 bases, with 15 bases remaining between them. Assay used: immunoSEQ multiplex PCR; TCRdb lists only in-frame clones, some missing. The sample holds fewer than 90,000 clones, over 80% seen once. Sequencing was performed on peripheral blood, taken in the first trimester of pregnancy. This chain connects TRBV7-3 to TRBJ2-3; D is perhaps TRBD2 (6 bases). This clonotype originated in a female donor with multiple sclerosis, enrolled in a pregnancy study. The CDR3 coding sequence is TGTGCCAGCAGCTTGGAAGGAGGGCGCCAAGATACGCAGTATTTT. Its translation is CASSLEGGRQDTQYF.